One T cell receptor beta chain is described in this entry. This CDR3 has 13 residues. Germline lookup yields CDR1 SGHRS and CDR2 YFSETQ. V dropped 5 bases and J dropped 5 bases, with 13 bases sitting between them. This specimen comes from a study of T cell clones after liver transplantation. The wider study: Subjects received no induction therapy and standard immunosuppression until randomization at 12-24 months post-transplant.

Clones were sequenced by immunoSEQ multiplex PCR, and TCRdb holds only the in-frame ones, with some missing. The data hold some 61,000 clones, with more than 70% observed a single time. The source of this sequence is a human patient who received a liver transplant. Among the T cells, some may be from the graft donor. The chain combines TRBV5-1 with TRBJ1-1; tentative D call: TRBD1 (6 bases). This material consisted of CD4+ T cells from blood, taken at the 22-month timepoint. The CDR3 loop is CASSNGGPTEAFF. The CDR3 region has the DNA TGCGCCAGCAGTAACGGGGGGCCAACTGAAGCTTTCTTT.